This entry features one T cell receptor beta chain sequence. What it recognizes is unknown. A junction end diverges from the germline sequence, so it may reflect a read error. CDR3 length equals 17 residues. Germline lookup yields CDR1 SGHTA and CDR2 FQGTGA. The entry originates in a study of memory CD4+ T cells and cytomegalovirus serostatus. About the study: Of the healthy Belgian adults, roughly ten were CMV seropositive and about 24 seronegative. Study-wide findings and caveats: CD4+ memory repertoires contained 67 of 164 reported CMV TCRbeta sequences. Suggested: most of the CMV-linked TCR signature lies in CD4+ memory cells.

The table came from immunoSEQ multiplex PCR; TCRdb's copy has only in-frame clones and leaves some out. The sample shows 40,000 to 55,000 clones, around 83% of them seen only once. Single viable CD3+CD4+CD8-CD45RO+ cells were sorted as the memory CD4+ T cells. CD4+ T cells were isolated by positive magnetic selection. The gene calls are TRBV7-3 and TRBJ1-1; a weak D match, TRBD1 (6 bases). Specimen: memory CD4+ T cells from blood. The TCR comes from an adult in good health and CMV-seropositive. The CDR3 DNA sequence: TGTGCCAGCAGCCCGGGGGGGGCAGAGACAACCATCGGCGGCCTGAATTTT. This sequence encodes CASSPGGAETTIGGLNF.